A single sample is the source of the 5 T cell receptor beta chains below, sequenced in a study of radiation and T cells in renal cell carcinoma. Time point given: blood 2 weeks post-SBRT. Treatment denoted: 15 Gy SBRT to primary tumor, nephrectomy 4 weeks later. Data came from immunoSEQ multiplex PCR; TCRdb stores just in-frame clones and leaves some out. The sample contains roughly 130,000 clones, 88% of which appear only once. Specimen: blood, collected from a patient whose treatment included radiotherapy and nephrectomy. The receptors stem from a woman in her sixties or seventies with renal cell carcinoma.

This clone was seen only once. The rearrangement uses TRBV27 and TRBJ2-7, with 7 nucleotides matching TRBD2. Germline-derived CDR1 and CDR2 are MNHEY and SMNVEV (reference sequence). The length of the CDR3 is 15 residues. V shed 5 bases, J shed 3 bases, and the junction held 10 bases outside the gene matches. CDR3 sequence: CASSPRLAGIYEQYF. The CDR3 DNA is TGTGCCAGCAGTCCCCGACTAGCAGGGATCTACGAGCAGTACTTC.

The table lists this clone with a few counts. The V call is TRBV7-9, the J call TRBJ2-7; the D is unclear. From germline, CDR1 is SEHNR and CDR2 FQNEAQ (reference sequence). V was clipped by 3 bases and J by 0 bases, with 9 bases between them. CDR3 size: 14 residues. CDR3 in DNA: TGTGCCAGCAGCTTTAAGGAGACCTCCTACGAGCAGTACTTC. This codes for CASSFKETSYEQYF.

The chain carries TRBV6-1 and TRBJ1-3; no clear D gene. CDR3 length: 14 amino acids. Trimming took 2 bases from V and 0 from J, leaving 5 bases between them. Germline CDR1 MNHNS, CDR2 SASEGT. CDR3 region: CASSENVSGNTIYF. The CDR3 DNA reads as TGTGCCAGCAGTGAAAATGTCTCTGGAAACACCATATATTTT.

The chain recombines TRBV5-4 with TRBJ1-6; D may be TRBD1 (6 bases). CDR3 length: 15 amino acids. The germline V and J ends were trimmed by 3 bases and 5 bases, with 12 bases remaining between them. The germline gives CDR1 SGHNT, CDR2 YYREEE (reference sequence). The CDR3 here is CASSWGGTNNSPLHF. The CDR3 DNA is TGTGCCAGCAGCTGGGGGGGGACAAATAATTCACCCCTCCACTTT.

The chain recombines TRBV7-2 with TRBJ2-7, with 10 bases that match TRBD1. Germline CDR1 is SGHTA and CDR2 is FQGNSA. Trimming removed 4 bases from V and 2 bases from J; junction bases left unmatched: 8. The CDR3 runs to 16 residues. The CDR3 sequence: CASSSPSGQGTYEQYF. The CDR3 DNA sequence: TGTGCCAGCAGCTCCCCCTCGGGACAGGGGACCTACGAGCAGTACTTC.